The sequence of this TCR beta chain was determined in a study of blood T cell repertoires in COVID-19. Whole-study context: COVID-19 samples collected from the United States, Italy and Spain covered acute and convalescent phases. In each case, the material was cDNA or gDNA derived from T cells, B-cell-depleted T cells, or PBMCs.

Per germline, CDR1 MNHEY and CDR2 SVGAGI. The CDR3 has 14 residues. Trimming took off 6 bases at V and 7 bases at J, with 16 bases between the two ends. Original processing methods: Amplification of reference gene primers was used by the study to estimate nucleated cell counts. Method: immunoSEQ multiplex PCR; TCRdb's copy keeps in-frame clones and lacks some. V and J calls and clone size come straight from that table; D and trimming were deduced from the DNA. The data contain under 400,000 clones, 80% to 90% of them singletons. The cohort comprised adults aged about 18 to 100 years residing in 24 US areas.

This receptor was taken from a woman in her forties with acute COVID-19. Sequenced: PBMCs or T cells enriched from blood (not recorded which). The rearrangement uses TRBV6-5 and TRBJ1-5; possibly TRBD1 for D (5 bases). The CDR3 DNA reads as TGTGCCAGCAGAACTGGAGGGACGGCCCAGCCCCAGCATTTT. Amino acids: CASRTGGTAQPQHF.